A selection of T cell receptor beta chains follows, all from one sample in a study of long-term antiretroviral therapy in people with HIV. TCRdb's copy holds only in-frame clones and misses some; the assay was immunoSEQ multiplex PCR. Altogether approximately 31,000 clones are present, approximately 84% being singletons, with the ten largest covering approximately 8%. The sequenced sample was unsorted PBMCs, obtained 3.1 years after starting antiretroviral therapy. The receptors originated from a woman aged 50 to 65 with HIV. CDR3s include the opening cysteine and the closing phenylalanine or tryptophan. A D gene is named only where the DNA matches it firmly. Size tells how often a clone was seen (once, few, many) or the class of an expanded clone, and some rows leave it out.

v_gene: TRBV2
abundance: -
d_gene: TRBD1
j_gene: TRBJ1-3
CDR3aa: CASSPSTGVVYTIYF
CDR3nt: TGTGCCAGCAGTCCCTCGACAGGGGTGGTTTACACCATATATTTT

v_gene: TRBV20-1
abundance: -
d_gene: -
j_gene: TRBJ2-5
CDR3aa: CSALDQETQYF
CDR3nt: TGCAGTGCCCTGGACCAAGAGACCCAGTACTTC

v_gene: TRBV7-9
abundance: -
d_gene: -
j_gene: TRBJ2-3
CDR3aa: CASSHSTAFHKAQYF
CDR3nt: TGTGCCAGCAGCCATTCGACAGCATTTCACAAGGCGCAGTATTTT

v_gene: TRBV5-1
abundance: -
d_gene: TRBD2
j_gene: TRBJ2-1
CDR3aa: CASRSSSGGYYNEQFF
CDR3nt: TGCGCCAGCAGGTCTTCTAGCGGGGGTTATTACAATGAGCAGTTCTTC

v_gene: TRBV7-6
abundance: -
d_gene: -
j_gene: TRBJ2-7
CDR3aa: CASSLDGRRGYEQYF
CDR3nt: TGTGCCAGCAGCTTAGATGGCCGGAGGGGTTACGAGCAGTACTTC

v_gene: TRBV7-8
abundance: -
d_gene: TRBD1
j_gene: TRBJ1-5
CDR3aa: CASSLRDRVNQPQHF
CDR3nt: TGTGCCAGCAGCCTCCGGGACAGGGTAAATCAGCCCCAGCATTTT

v_gene: TRBV12-1
abundance: few
d_gene: -
j_gene: TRBJ1-6
CDR3aa: CASSRDRRWSPLHF
CDR3nt: TGTGCCAGCAGCCGCGACAGGCGATGGTCACCCCTCCACTTT

v_gene: TRBV27
abundance: few
d_gene: -
j_gene: TRBJ2-3
CDR3aa: CASSLISLGTDTQYF
CDR3nt: TGTGCCAGCAGTTTAATCTCCCTTGGCACAGATACGCAGTATTTT

v_gene: TRBV4-2
abundance: -
d_gene: -
j_gene: TRBJ1-2
CDR3aa: CASSQELQAGNVGYTF
CDR3nt: TGTGCCAGCAGCCAAGAACTTCAAGCGGGAAATGTTGGCTACACCTTC

v_gene: TRBV7-3
abundance: -
d_gene: -
j_gene: TRBJ1-1
CDR3aa: CASSPGSGTEAFF
CDR3nt: TGTGCCAGCAGCCCGGGGAGTGGTACTGAAGCTTTCTTT

v_gene: TRBV7-3
abundance: -
d_gene: -
j_gene: TRBJ2-6
CDR3aa: CASSLGSFSGANVLTF
CDR3nt: TGTGCCAGCAGCTTGGGCAGCTTCTCTGGGGCCAACGTCCTGACTTTC

v_gene: TRBV5-1
abundance: medium-sized
d_gene: TRBD2
j_gene: TRBJ2-7
CDR3aa: CASSSGLAGSYEQYF
CDR3nt: TGCGCCAGCAGCTCCGGACTAGCGGGAAGTTACGAGCAGTACTTC

v_gene: TRBV4-2
abundance: -
d_gene: -
j_gene: TRBJ2-1
CDR3aa: CASSQDLAHEQFF
CDR3nt: TGTGCCAGCAGCCAAGATCTAGCACATGAGCAGTTCTTC

v_gene: TRBV5-1
abundance: -
d_gene: -
j_gene: TRBJ1-2
CDR3aa: CASSTGTPPLYGYTF
CDR3nt: TGCGCCAGCAGCACCGGGACACCACCCCTCTATGGCTACACCTTC

v_gene: TRBV5-4
abundance: -
d_gene: TRBD1
j_gene: TRBJ1-1
CDR3aa: CASSLGQSEAFF
CDR3nt: TGTGCCAGCAGCCTGGGACAGAGCGAAGCTTTCTTT

v_gene: TRBV12-5
abundance: -
d_gene: -
j_gene: TRBJ1-1
CDR3aa: CASGSYTEAFF
CDR3nt: TGTGCTAGTGGTTCCTACACTGAAGCTTTCTTT

v_gene: TRBV7-9
abundance: -
d_gene: TRBD2
j_gene: TRBJ2-3
CDR3aa: CASSLRAGGPDTQYF
CDR3nt: TGTGCCAGCAGCTTAAGGGCGGGGGGGCCTGATACGCAGTATTTT

v_gene: TRBV6-5
abundance: -
d_gene: -
j_gene: TRBJ2-6
CDR3aa: CASRKPGANVLTF
CDR3nt: TGTGCCAGCAGGAAACCGGGGGCCAACGTCCTGACTTTC

v_gene: TRBV6-6
abundance: -
d_gene: TRBD2
j_gene: TRBJ2-3
CDR3aa: CASSLLAGGYTDTQYF
CDR3nt: TGTGCCAGCAGTTTACTAGCGGGGGGTTACACAGATACGCAGTATTTT

v_gene: TRBV18
abundance: few
d_gene: -
j_gene: TRBJ1-3
CDR3aa: CASSPRRVEGNTIYF
CDR3nt: TGTGCCAGCTCACCCCGAAGGGTAGAGGGAAACACCATATATTTT

v_gene: TRBV6-5
abundance: -
d_gene: -
j_gene: TRBJ2-3
CDR3aa: CASSYSNDLATDTQYF
CDR3nt: TGTGCCAGCAGTTACTCGAATGACTTAGCAACAGATACGCAGTATTTT

v_gene: TRBV5-1
abundance: few
d_gene: -
j_gene: TRBJ1-6
CDR3aa: CASSLEEGPNSPLHF
CDR3nt: TGCGCCAGCAGCTTGGAAGAAGGGCCGAATTCACCCCTCCACTTT

v_gene: TRBV6-5
abundance: -
d_gene: -
j_gene: TRBJ1-6
CDR3aa: CASMRSSYNSPLHF
CDR3nt: TGTGCCAGCATGAGGAGCAGTTATAATTCACCCCTCCACTTT

v_gene: TRBV27
abundance: once
d_gene: TRBD2
j_gene: TRBJ2-5
CDR3aa: CASSLYQRGIQETQYF
CDR3nt: TGTGCCAGCAGTTTATACCAGCGGGGGATCCAAGAGACCCAGTACTTC

v_gene: TRBV6-1
abundance: -
d_gene: -
j_gene: TRBJ1-2
CDR3aa: CASKGHSNYGYTF
CDR3nt: TGTGCCAGCAAGGGACACTCTAACTATGGCTACACCTTC

v_gene: TRBV7-2
abundance: -
d_gene: -
j_gene: TRBJ1-1
CDR3aa: CASSFGVMNTEAFF
CDR3nt: TGTGCCAGCAGCTTTGGGGTGATGAACACTGAAGCTTTCTTT

v_gene: TRBV28
abundance: -
d_gene: -
j_gene: TRBJ1-2
CDR3aa: CASSPRGGVGYGYTF
CDR3nt: TGTGCCAGCAGTCCCCGTGGGGGGGTAGGGTATGGCTACACCTTC

v_gene: TRBV5-1
abundance: -
d_gene: TRBD1
j_gene: TRBJ1-2
CDR3aa: CASSYGQGATSYGYTF
CDR3nt: TGCGCCAGCAGCTATGGACAGGGGGCTACGTCCTATGGCTACACCTTC

v_gene: TRBV5-1
abundance: -
d_gene: -
j_gene: TRBJ1-1
CDR3aa: CASSLQDPGNTEAFF
CDR3nt: TGCGCCAGCAGCTTGCAGGACCCCGGGAACACTGAAGCTTTCTTT

v_gene: TRBV5-4
abundance: -
d_gene: TRBD1
j_gene: TRBJ2-7
CDR3aa: CASSLYSDREYEQYF
CDR3nt: TGTGCCAGCAGCTTATACTCAGACAGGGAGTACGAGCAGTACTTC

v_gene: TRBV5-1
abundance: -
d_gene: TRBD1
j_gene: TRBJ1-4
CDR3aa: CASSSRDRVVSNEKLFF
CDR3nt: TGCGCCAGCAGCTCCCGGGACAGGGTGGTGTCTAATGAAAAACTGTTTTTT

v_gene: TRBV7-3
abundance: -
d_gene: -
j_gene: TRBJ2-1
CDR3aa: CASSLFPESSYNEQFF
CDR3nt: TGTGCCAGCAGCTTATTTCCAGAGAGCTCCTACAATGAGCAGTTCTTC

v_gene: TRBV5-1
abundance: once
d_gene: -
j_gene: TRBJ1-5
CDR3aa: CASSLAGVGNQPQHF
CDR3nt: TGCGCCAGCAGCTTGGCTGGGGTGGGCAATCAGCCCCAGCATTTT

v_gene: TRBV2
abundance: -
d_gene: -
j_gene: TRBJ2-3
CDR3aa: CASSERLAITDTQYF
CDR3nt: TGTGCCAGCAGTGAACGATTAGCTATCACAGATACGCAGTATTTT

v_gene: TRBV4-1
abundance: -
d_gene: -
j_gene: TRBJ1-2
CDR3aa: CASSPREGPYGYTF
CDR3nt: TGCGCCAGCAGCCCCCGAGAGGGTCCCTATGGCTACACCTTC

v_gene: TRBV4-2
abundance: -
d_gene: -
j_gene: TRBJ2-5
CDR3aa: CASSHRKGGDGTQYF
CDR3nt: TGTGCCAGCAGCCACCGGAAGGGGGGCGATGGGACCCAGTACTTC

v_gene: TRBV10-3
abundance: -
d_gene: -
j_gene: TRBJ1-1
CDR3aa: CAISEPWGGSAEAFF
CDR3nt: TGTGCCATCAGTGAGCCTTGGGGGGGGAGCGCTGAAGCTTTCTTT

v_gene: TRBV5-1
abundance: -
d_gene: -
j_gene: TRBJ2-2
CDR3aa: CASSLRDQPGELFF
CDR3nt: TGCGCCAGCAGCTTAAGGGATCAACCCGGGGAGCTGTTTTTT

v_gene: TRBV5-8
abundance: -
d_gene: TRBD1
j_gene: TRBJ1-2
CDR3aa: CASSSDRGGYGYTF
CDR3nt: TGTGCCAGCAGCTCGGACAGGGGAGGCTATGGCTACACCTTC

v_gene: TRBV29-1
abundance: once
d_gene: TRBD1
j_gene: TRBJ1-2
CDR3aa: CSALTGDYGYTF
CDR3nt: TGCAGCGCCCTAACAGGGGACTATGGCTACACCTTC

v_gene: TRBV25-1
abundance: -
d_gene: -
j_gene: TRBJ2-2
CDR3aa: CASSEPGRNGELFF
CDR3nt: TGTGCCAGCAGTGAGCCGGGGCGGAACGGGGAGCTGTTTTTT

v_gene: TRBV6-1
abundance: -
d_gene: -
j_gene: TRBJ1-1
CDR3aa: CASSVTRGTEAFF
CDR3nt: TGTGCCAGCAGTGTTACCCGGGGGACTGAAGCTTTCTTT

v_gene: TRBV9
abundance: -
d_gene: TRBD2
j_gene: TRBJ2-1
CDR3aa: CASSVVGSGGVYNEQFF
CDR3nt: TGTGCCAGCAGCGTAGTGGGTAGCGGGGGGGTTTACAATGAGCAGTTCTTC

v_gene: TRBV5-4
abundance: -
d_gene: TRBD1
j_gene: TRBJ2-5
CDR3aa: CASSSRQGVVETQYF
CDR3nt: TGTGCCAGCAGCTCCCGACAGGGGGTGGTAGAGACCCAGTACTTC

v_gene: TRBV7-7
abundance: -
d_gene: -
j_gene: TRBJ2-5
CDR3aa: CASSSGGTQYF
CDR3nt: TGTGCCAGCAGCTCTGGGGGGACCCAGTACTTC

v_gene: TRBV25-1
abundance: -
d_gene: -
j_gene: TRBJ2-5
CDR3aa: CASSRPLGTGEPETQYF
CDR3nt: TGTGCCAGCAGCCGGCCCCTCGGGACGGGGGAGCCGGAGACCCAGTACTTC

v_gene: TRBV7-9
abundance: -
d_gene: -
j_gene: TRBJ1-1
CDR3aa: CATGRNTEAFF
CDR3nt: TGTGCCACCGGACGGAACACTGAAGCTTTCTTT

v_gene: TRBV7-2
abundance: -
d_gene: -
j_gene: TRBJ1-5
CDR3aa: CASSLMSGVSNQPQHF
CDR3nt: TGTGCCAGCAGCTTAATGTCAGGAGTTAGCAATCAGCCCCAGCATTTT

v_gene: TRBV9
abundance: -
d_gene: TRBD1
j_gene: TRBJ1-3
CDR3aa: CASSAREETGMVSGNTIYF
CDR3nt: TGTGCCAGCAGCGCCAGAGAAGAGACAGGGATGGTATCCGGAAACACCATATATTTT

v_gene: TRBV30
abundance: -
d_gene: -
j_gene: TRBJ1-6
CDR3aa: CAWRTGENSPLHF
CDR3nt: TGTGCCTGGAGGACAGGAGAAAATTCACCCCTCCACTTT

v_gene: TRBV6-6
abundance: -
d_gene: -
j_gene: TRBJ1-1
CDR3aa: CASSYFGRGMNTEAFF
CDR3nt: TGTGCCAGCAGTTACTTCGGCAGGGGCATGAACACTGAAGCTTTCTTT

v_gene: TRBV4-1
abundance: -
d_gene: -
j_gene: TRBJ1-1
CDR3aa: CASSLPVRGTEAFF
CDR3nt: TGCGCCAGCAGCCTCCCTGTTCGGGGTACTGAAGCTTTCTTT

v_gene: TRBV5-4
abundance: -
d_gene: -
j_gene: TRBJ1-5
CDR3aa: CASSLGGDQPQHF
CDR3nt: TGTGCCAGCAGCTTGGGGGGAGATCAGCCCCAGCATTTT